A selection of T cell receptor beta chains follows, all from one sample in a study of shared clonotypes between healthy human individuals. Measured with immunoSEQ multiplex PCR; TCRdb has only the in-frame clones, and not every one. Of hundreds of thousands of clones in the sample, about 96% were seen once. The specimen was naive CD8+ T cells sorted from blood. These receptors all come from a woman in her thirties in good health. The CDR3 runs from the conserved cysteine through the conserved F or W. A D gene is named only where the DNA matches it firmly. Part of the rows lack a size; the others show once, few, many or a class for expanded clones.

TRBV4-1,TRBJ2-5,NA,NA,CASSQESSTGGTQYF,TGCGCCAGCAGCCAAGAATCCTCCACCGGAGGGACCCAGTACTTC
TRBV11-1,TRBJ2-3,NA,NA,CASSLVADTQYF,TGTGCCAGCAGCTTAGTTGCAGATACGCAGTATTTT
TRBV2,TRBJ2-2,NA,NA,CASSQTENTGELFF,TGTGCCAGCAGTCAAACGGAGAACACCGGGGAGCTGTTTTTT
TRBV2,TRBJ2-7,NA,NA,CANPSGPYEQYF,TGTGCCAACCCGAGTGGGCCCTACGAGCAGTACTTC
TRBV2,TRBJ2-7,TRBD2,NA,CAASGGAGPSYEQYF,TGTGCCGCCTCCGGGGGAGCGGGACCATCCTACGAGCAGTACTTC
TRBV27,TRBJ1-3,NA,once,CASSLSAGLRNTIYF,TGTGCCAGCAGTTTATCAGCGGGGCTTAGAAACACCATATATTTT
TRBV28,TRBJ1-1,TRBD1,NA,CASSLYGDRGPNTEAFF,TGTGCCAGCAGTTTATATGGGGACAGGGGACCGAACACTGAAGCTTTCTTT
TRBV5-4,TRBJ2-7,NA,NA,CASSLDEGLGEQYF,TGTGCCAGCAGCTTGGATGAGGGGCTGGGAGAGCAGTACTTC
TRBV19,TRBJ2-5,NA,NA,CASSPAGRVQETQYF,TGTGCCAGTAGTCCTGCGGGCCGGGTACAAGAGACCCAGTACTTC
TRBV27,TRBJ2-7,TRBD1,NA,CASSLRTGDSEQYF,TGTGCCAGCAGTTTAAGGACAGGGGACTCCGAGCAGTACTTC
TRBV28,TRBJ1-3,NA,NA,CASSLPLTVRSGNTIYF,TGTGCCAGCAGCTTACCCCTGACTGTCCGCTCTGGAAACACCATATATTTT
TRBV6-5,TRBJ1-1,NA,NA,CASSYSSGSVGEAFF,TGTGCCAGCAGTTACTCGAGCGGGTCTGTTGGAGAAGCTTTCTTT
TRBV5-6,TRBJ1-2,NA,NA,CASSFLSAIYGYTF,TGTGCCAGCAGCTTTTTGTCGGCCATTTATGGCTACACCTTC
TRBV13,TRBJ2-2,NA,NA,CASSWTALGELFF,TGTGCCAGCAGCTGGACTGCCCTCGGGGAGCTGTTTTTT
TRBV28,TRBJ2-7,NA,NA,CASTPGQSILNEQYF,TGTGCCAGCACACCGGGACAAAGCATCCTAAACGAGCAGTACTTC
TRBV27,TRBJ2-7,NA,NA,CASSLSPSSYEQYF,TGTGCCAGCAGTTTGTCCCCTAGCTCCTACGAGCAGTACTTC
TRBV5-1,TRBJ2-4,NA,NA,CASSSTDSLLAKNIQYF,TGCGCCAGCAGTTCCACGGACAGTCTACTAGCCAAAAACATTCAGTACTTC
TRBV27,TRBJ2-5,TRBD1,NA,CASKAGTGQEQYF,TGTGCCTCAAAAGCCGGGACAGGGCAAGAGCAGTACTTC
TRBV7-9,TRBJ2-5,NA,NA,CASSQDGQETQYF,TGTGCCAGCAGCCAGGACGGGCAAGAGACCCAGTACTTC